Ten or more counts support the clone carrying this T cell receptor beta chain. The data were obtained in a study of read filtering for tumor transcriptome and immune sequencing. Molecular barcoded adaptors covering alpha/delta and beta/gamma chains were used on approximately 400 ng RNA. One entry per CDR3 protein, called by TCRdb with MiXCR from the reads. Of approximately 6,500 distinct CDR3 sequences listed, 20% to 30% were seen once; the top ten hold around 48%. The CDR3 is 16 amino acids. Germline V gene data show CDR1 as SGDLS and CDR2 as YYNGEE. V lost 0 bases, J lost 3 bases, and 14 bases lay in between.

The receptor comes from a donor aged 40 or over with multiple myeloma. The specimen was a population of CD138-negative cells sorted from bone marrow. The V and J genes are TRBV9 and TRBJ2-3; TRBD1 might be the D (5 bases). In nucleotides, the CDR3 is TGTGCCAGCAGCGTAGCACGCAGGGTCGGGACAGATACGCAGTATTTT. This gives the protein CASSVARRVGTDTQYF.